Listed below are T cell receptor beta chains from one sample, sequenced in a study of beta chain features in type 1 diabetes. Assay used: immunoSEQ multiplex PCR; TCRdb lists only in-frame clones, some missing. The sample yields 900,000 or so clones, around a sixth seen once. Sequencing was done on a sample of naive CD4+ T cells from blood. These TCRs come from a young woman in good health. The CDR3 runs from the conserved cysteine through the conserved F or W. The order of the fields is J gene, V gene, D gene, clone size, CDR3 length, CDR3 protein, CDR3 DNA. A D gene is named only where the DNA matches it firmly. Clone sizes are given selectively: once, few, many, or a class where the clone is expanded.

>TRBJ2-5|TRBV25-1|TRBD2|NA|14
CASSGTSGTETQYF
TGTGCCAGCAGCGGGACTAGCGGGACAGAGACCCAGTACTTC
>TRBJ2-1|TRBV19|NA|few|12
CASSQIGYEQFF
TGTGCCAGTAGCCAAATCGGGTATGAGCAGTTCTTC
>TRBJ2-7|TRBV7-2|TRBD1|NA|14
CASSFRDRAYEQYF
TGTGCCAGCAGCTTCCGGGACAGGGCCTACGAGCAGTACTTC
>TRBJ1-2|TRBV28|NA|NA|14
CASTSGAQAYGYTF
TGTGCCAGCACATCGGGAGCACAGGCCTATGGCTACACCTTC
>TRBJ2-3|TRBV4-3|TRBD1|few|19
CASSQDLGRGLLSSDTQYF
TGCGCCAGCAGCCAAGATCTCGGCAGGGGGCTTCTTTCATCAGATACGCAGTATTTT
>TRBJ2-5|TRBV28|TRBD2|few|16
CASTPGGAGYRETQYF
TGTGCCAGCACTCCGGGAGGGGCGGGATATCGGGAGACCCAGTACTTC
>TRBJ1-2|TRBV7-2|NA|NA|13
CASSPDSSYGYTF
TGTGCCAGCAGCCCCGACAGTTCCTATGGCTACACCTTC
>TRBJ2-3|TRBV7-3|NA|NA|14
CASSLAGRTDTQYF
TGTGCCAGCAGCTTAGCGGGCCGCACAGATACGCAGTATTTT
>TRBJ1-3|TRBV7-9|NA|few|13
CASSPRGANTIYF
TGTGCCAGCAGCCCACGTGGTGCTAACACCATATATTTT
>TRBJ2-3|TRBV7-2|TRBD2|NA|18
CASSLELAGGPLSDTQYF
TGTGCCAGCAGCTTAGAACTAGCGGGAGGGCCCTTATCGGATACGCAGTATTTT
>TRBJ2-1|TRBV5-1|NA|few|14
CASSFGWMDNEQFF
TGCGCCAGCAGCTTTGGGTGGATGGATAATGAGCAGTTCTTC
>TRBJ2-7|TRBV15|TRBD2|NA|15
CATSGLAGGNYEQYF
TGTGCCACCAGCGGGCTAGCGGGAGGAAACTACGAGCAGTACTTC
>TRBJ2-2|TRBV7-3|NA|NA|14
CASSLTSTVGELFF
TGTGCCAGCAGCTTAACCTCAACGGTCGGGGAGCTGTTTTTT
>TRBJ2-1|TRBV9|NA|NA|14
CASSARGSYNEQFF
TGTGCCAGCAGCGCCCGGGGGTCCTACAATGAGCAGTTCTTC
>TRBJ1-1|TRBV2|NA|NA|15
CASSEAHGGETEAFF
TGTGCCAGCAGTGAAGCGCACGGGGGAGAGACTGAAGCTTTCTTT
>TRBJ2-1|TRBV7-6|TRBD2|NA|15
CASSLEAGGWNEQFF
TGTGCCAGCAGCTTAGAAGCGGGAGGGTGGAATGAGCAGTTCTTC
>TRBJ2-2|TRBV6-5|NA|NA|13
CASRWTAPGELFF
TGTGCCAGCAGGTGGACAGCGCCCGGGGAGCTGTTTTTT
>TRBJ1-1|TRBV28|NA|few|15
CASSLRGAGGIGPFF
TGTGCCAGCAGCCTGAGGGGTGCGGGGGGAATCGGGCCTTTCTTT
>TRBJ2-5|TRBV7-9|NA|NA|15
CASSPYRGAQETQYF
TGTGCCAGCAGCCCATATCGGGGGGCCCAAGAGACCCAGTACTTC
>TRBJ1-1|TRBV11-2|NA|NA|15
CASSLIPRPNTEAFF
TGTGCCAGCAGCTTAATCCCCAGGCCCAACACTGAAGCTTTCTTT
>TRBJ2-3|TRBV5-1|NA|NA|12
CANPRRTDTQYF
TGCGCCAACCCGAGGCGTACAGATACGCAGTATTTT
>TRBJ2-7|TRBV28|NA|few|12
CASRETGYEQYF
TGTGCCAGCAGGGAGACGGGTTACGAGCAGTACTTC